This entry describes one TCR beta chain. These data come from a study of blood T cell repertoires in COVID-19. Study-wide context: The United States, Italy and Spain supplied acute and convalescent COVID-19 samples. PBMCs, B-cell-depleted T cells, or T cells provided the cDNA or gDNA that made up the material.

Assay used: immunoSEQ multiplex PCR; TCRdb lists only in-frame clones, some missing. The data contain around 250,000 clones, around 86% of them singletons. Trimming left V 2 bases short and J 0 bases short, with 7 bases between. There are 14 residues in the CDR3. Germline values: CDR1 SNHLY, CDR2 FYNNEI. The chain employs TRBV2 and TRBJ1-1, with D unresolved. Sequences were obtained from peripheral blood. This clonotype originated in a man older than 75 with acute or convalescent COVID-19. CDR3 DNA sequence: TGTGCCAGCAGTGAAAATCCCGTGAACACTGAAGCTTTCTTT. Translation: CASSENPVNTEAFF.